Below, one T cell receptor beta chain is given with its context. Trimming shortened V by 7 bases and J by 2 bases, and 12 bases separated the two germline ends. Germline values: CDR1 MNHEY, CDR2 SVGAGI. The length of the CDR3 is 14 residues. This entry is derived from a study of cytomegalovirus exposure and HLA in healthy donors. The PCR was carried out with 60 Vbeta primers and 13 Jbeta primers. Sequencing was performed with immunoSEQ multiplex PCR; in TCRdb, only in-frame clones are kept and a portion is missing. The sample has 150,000 or so clones, 76% seen once. The rearrangement uses TRBV6-5 and TRBJ2-1; D may be TRBD2 (6 bases). The TCR was taken from a male donor in good health and CMV-seronegative. Input material: PBMCs. The CDR3 reads CASNRLGPYNEQFF. CDR3 nucleotide sequence: TGTGCCAGCAACCGACTAGGGCCCTACAATGAGCAGTTCTTC.